This T cell receptor (beta chain) was captured in a study of blood T cells in healthy people across ages. Study-level points and caveats: Whereas aged donors had fewer naive CD4+ cells, long-lived donors had more of them and higher diversity. Estimates drawn from one million T cells were deemed to understate diversity. In the absence of known donor CMV status, changes in expanded clonotypes were possibly confounded.

Primed by a sample-barcoded 5' primer and a J-beta primer mix, a second PCR proceeded for about 7 to 11 cycles. One entry per CDR3 protein results from TCRdb running MiXCR on the 5' RACE reads. The sample lists 2 million or so distinct CDR3 sequences, 40% to 55% occurring once. In terms of origin and age, donors were healthy Caucasian individuals from Russia aged 6 to 90. Concerning this clonotype itself: Its antigen is still unknown.

This receptor was identified in a middle-aged woman in good health. Sequencing input: blood.

In DNA, the CDR3 is TGTGCCAGCAGTGAGAGGGCTAGCGGGGTCTACGAGCAGTACTTC. This gives the protein CASSERASGVYEQYF. The genes are TRBV2 and TRBJ2-7; 9 bases match TRBD2. The CDR3 covers 15 residues. Per the germline V gene, CDR1 is SNHLY and CDR2 is FYNNEI. V shed 3 bases and J 3 bases; nucleotides not matched to a gene: 6.